This T cell receptor beta chain was obtained from a study of T cells after yellow fever vaccination. On the study more broadly: Preparation used SMART-Seq v4 Ultra Low Input for the low-cell-number fractions.

5'RACE template switching generated TCR cDNA, adding a universal primer site and UMIs. MiXCR, run by TCRdb on the 5' RACE reads, gives a single entry per CDR3 protein. The sample yields some 500,000 distinct CDR3 sequences, approximately 15% seen once. Germline V gene data show CDR1 as SGHTA and CDR2 as FQGNSA. The CDR3 is 14 residues long. The ends lost 6 bases at V and 4 bases at J; junction bases unmatched: 7. Sample: PBMCs, taken on the day of the yellow fever booster vaccination. The clonotype was recovered from a man aged 25 to 45 who received the YFV17D yellow fever vaccine. The gene calls are TRBV7-2 and TRBJ1-1; 8 bases are shared with TRBD1. CDR3 in amino acids: CASSTQGAVTEAFF. DNA of the CDR3: TGTGCCAGCAGTACTCAGGGGGCGGTCACTGAAGCTTTCTTT.